This T cell receptor (beta chain) is from a study of blood T cell repertoires in COVID-19. About the study: COVID-19 samples from acute and convalescent phases originated in the United States, Italy and Spain. Sample material is recorded as cDNA or gDNA derived from T cells, B-cell-depleted T cells, or PBMCs.

The germline V and J ends were trimmed by 1 base and 2 bases, with 8 bases remaining between them. The CDR3 is made up of 15 amino acids. Germline CDR1 is MNHNS and CDR2 is SASEGT. Original processing methods: Quantification of nucleated cells was approximated via reference gene primer amplification. Clones were read by immunoSEQ multiplex PCR, and TCRdb kept only the in-frame ones, dropping some. D and trimming come from the DNA, and the V and J calls and clone size come from that table. In the table there are approximately 200,000 clones, 80% to 85% of which are singletons. Sequenced: peripheral blood. This rearrangement joins TRBV6-1 to TRBJ2-2; D gene ambiguous. The receptor comes from an older woman who had recovered from COVID-19. Written as DNA, the CDR3 is TGTGCCAGCAGTGAAGATAACACCAACACCGGGGAGCTGTTTTTT. This encodes CASSEDNTNTGELFF.